This T cell receptor beta chain was identified in a study of blood T cell repertoires in COVID-19. Study overall: Some COVID-19 samples were acute and others convalescent; all came from the United States, Italy and Spain. PBMCs, B-cell-depleted T cells, or T cells provided the cDNA or gDNA that made up the material.

Original data processing: For nucleated cells, counts were estimated from reference gene primer amplification. Measured with immunoSEQ multiplex PCR; TCRdb has only the in-frame clones, and not every one. V, J and clone size are taken as reported in that table, and D and trimming were inferred from the DNA itself. The table records about 220,000 clones, under 90% of them present only once. The V and J ends lost 4 bases and 5 bases, in that order; junction bases with no gene match: 7. Germline CDR1 KGHSH, CDR2 LQKENI. The CDR3 is made up of 16 amino acids. The sample comprised peripheral blood. The receptor comes from a woman of 80 years or more with acute or convalescent COVID-19. This sequence joins TRBV18 and TRBJ2-5, with 13 bases identical to TRBD2. The CDR3 is CASSLQTSGGQETQYF. Here the CDR3 DNA reads TGTGCCAGCTCACTCCAGACTAGCGGGGGGCAGGAGACCCAGTACTTC. Together with reference TRBV18 and TRBJ2-5, the CDR3 gives the full variable domain: NAGVMQNPRHLVRRRGQEARLRCSPMKGHSHVYWYRQLPEEGLKFMVYLQKENIIDESGMPKERFSAEFPKEGPSILRIQQVVRGDSAAYFCASSLQTSGGQETQYFGPGTRLLVL.